Listed below are T cell receptor beta chains from one sample, sequenced in a study of CD8 T cells in ankylosing spondylitis. TCRdb re-called the 5' RACE reads with MiXCR, one entry per CDR3 protein. This sample has some 180,000 distinct CDR3 sequences, with around a sixth found just once. Sequenced material: blood, either unsorted or a sorted T cell fraction (not recorded which). The receptors come from a male donor aged 5-29 years with ankylosing spondylitis or in good health (not recorded which). The CDR3 runs from the conserved cysteine through the conserved F or W. The D gene is left open where the match is weak. A clone size is listed for some rows: how often the clone was seen (once, few, many), or a class if it is expanded.

j_call v_call clone_size d_call cdr3_length cdr3_nt cdr3_aa
TRBJ2-1 TRBV20-1 many TRBD2 16 TGCAGTGCGCGGACTAGCGGGATGAAGCTTAGAAATGAGCAGTTCTTC CSARTSGMKLRNEQFF
TRBJ2-2 TRBV5-8 . TRBD1 17 TGTGCCAGCAGCCTGGAATGGCAGGGGGTCATCACCGGGGAGCTGTTTTTT CASSLEWQGVITGELFF
TRBJ2-7 TRBV24-1 many . 13 TGTGCCACCAGTAACGACGGAGTGGGGGAGCAGTACTTC CATSNDGVGEQYF
TRBJ2-5 TRBV2 many TRBD1 12 TGTGCCACACAGGGGTGGAAAGAGACCCAGTACTTC CATQGWKETQYF
TRBJ1-1 TRBV3-1 many . 15 TGTGCCAGCAGCCAAGTTAGGGGATCGAACACTGAAGCTTTCTTT CASSQVRGSNTEAFF
TRBJ1-2 TRBV6-1 few . 11 TGTGCCAGCAGTGAACGATATGGCTACACCTTC CASSERYGYTF
TRBJ2-1 TRBV29-1 many TRBD2 17 TGCAGCGCCCTCCCGCGGTGGCTAGCGGGAGAGGCTGGTGAGCAGTTCTTC CSALPRWLAGEAGEQFF
TRBJ2-1 TRBV20-1 . . 14 TGCAGTGCTCAGATCGGTAGTTCCTACAATGAGCAGTTCTTC CSAQIGSSYNEQFF
TRBJ2-5 TRBV6-5 . . 13 TGTGCCAGCAAGTCCTGGGGTGACGAGACCCAGTACTTC CASKSWGDETQYF
TRBJ2-5 TRBV18 few . 13 TGTGCCAGCTCACCACCGAGGGGAGAGACCCAGTACTTC CASSPPRGETQYF
TRBJ2-1 TRBV29-1 . . 13 TGCAGCGTTGATGGACTTAAAGGGAATGAGCAGTTCTTC CSVDGLKGNEQFF
TRBJ2-1 TRBV27 many . 16 TGTGCCAGCACCCATGATCGCGGACTTACCTACAATGAGCAGTTCTTC CASTHDRGLTYNEQFF
TRBJ2-1 TRBV4-2 . . 13 TGTGCCAGCAACCTCTTGGGGTCGGATGAGCAGTTCTTC CASNLLGSDEQFF
TRBJ2-1 TRBV5-1 many TRBD2 17 TGCGCCAGCAGCGCGGGAACCGGGACTAGGGTTTTAGTGGAGCAGTTCTTC CASSAGTGTRVLVEQFF
TRBJ2-4 TRBV11-3 many . 15 TGTGCCAGCAGCCCTAGAAGTAGGGCCAAAAACATTCAGTACTTC CASSPRSRAKNIQYF
TRBJ2-5 TRBV6-1 few TRBD1 14 TGTGCCAGCAATCGAGGGGGCTATTGGGAGACCCAGTACTTC CASNRGGYWETQYF
TRBJ2-7 TRBV15 many . 14 TGTGCCACCAGCAGGAGGGACACTACCTACGAGCAGTACTTC CATSRRDTTYEQYF
TRBJ2-7 TRBV14 many . 16 TGTGCCAGCAGCCAAGTTCCTTGGGGGGCGTCCTACGAGCAGTACTTC CASSQVPWGASYEQYF
TRBJ1-1 TRBV10-3 . . 13 TGTGCCATCAGTGAGGGACAGTTCACTGAAGCTTTCTTT CAISEGQFTEAFF
TRBJ2-7 TRBV7-2 many . 17 TGTGCCAGCAGCTCCCCTCCCGGGGCCGGTTTAGGCTACGAGCAGTACTTC CASSSPPGAGLGYEQYF
TRBJ2-7 TRBV9 few . 14 TGTGCCAGCAGCGCGACAGTGCTATCCTACGAGCAGTACTTC CASSATVLSYEQYF
TRBJ2-1 TRBV29-1 . . 11 TGCAGCGGCACAACTCCCAATGAGCAGTTCTTC CSGTTPNEQFF
TRBJ1-1 TRBV4-1 . . 13 TGCGCCAGCAGCAGGGACAAGGGCACTGAAGCTTTCTTT CASSRDKGTEAFF
TRBJ2-1 TRBV20-1 many TRBD2 12 TGCAGTGACAACCGCGGGAGCTGGTGTAAGTTCTTC CSDNRGSWCKFF
TRBJ2-2 TRBV28 . . 15 TGTGCCAGCAGTTACCCCCTGCGGGGGCCCAGGGAGCTGTTTTTT CASSYPLRGPRELFF
TRBJ2-2 TRBV5-6 . . 15 TGTGCCAGCAGCTCAGGACGGAGGGGCACCGGGGAGCTGTTTTTT CASSSGRRGTGELFF
TRBJ2-3 TRBV5-1 . . 14 TGCGCCAGCAGCTTGGTTAGGTTCCCAGATACGCAGTATTTT CASSLVRFPDTQYF
TRBJ2-1 TRBV19 . TRBD2 16 TGTGCCAGTAGTACTCCAACAGGCCCCGGGGGGAATGAGCAGTTCTTC CASSTPTGPGGNEQFF
TRBJ2-3 TRBV7-6 few . 16 TGTGCCAGCAGCTTAGGGGCGGGCACCACCACAGATACGCAGTATTTT CASSLGAGTTTDTQYF
TRBJ1-1 TRBV7-2 few . 13 TGTGCCAGCAGCTTATCATCTGACGCTGAAGCTTTCTTT CASSLSSDAEAFF
TRBJ2-7 TRBV6-6 many . 11 TGTGCCAGCTCCGGGGCATACGAGCAGTACTTC CASSGAYEQYF
TRBJ2-5 TRBV2 many TRBD1 12 TGTGCCACTTCGACAGGGCGAGAGACCCAGTACTTC CATSTGRETQYF
TRBJ2-3 TRBV3-1 few TRBD2 17 TGTGCCAGCAGTCCAAGGACTAGCGGGAGGGTGGTAGATACGCAGTATTTT CASSPRTSGRVVDTQYF
TRBJ1-1 TRBV12-3/TRBV12-4 many . 15 TGTGCCAGCAGTCCAAGAACGGCCATGAACACTGAAGCTTTCTTT CASSPRTAMNTEAFF
TRBJ2-3 TRBV20-1 . . 14 TGCAGTGCTAGACGTCCAGCGGGCTCGGTTACGCAGTATTTT CSARRPAGSVTQYF
TRBJ2-3 TRBV6-1 many TRBD2 15 TGTGCCAGCAGTGGGACTAGCCGCGGGACAGATACGCAGTATTTT CASSGTSRGTDTQYF
TRBJ2-1 TRBV27 . . 19 TGTGCCAGCCGCTGGGTGGCTAATCCTTCGGCCGATATGGGGAATGAGCAGTTCTTC CASRWVANPSADMGNEQFF
TRBJ1-5 TRBV12-3/TRBV12-4 many . 12 TGTGCCAGCAGTTTAACGGTACGGCCCCAGCATTTT CASSLTVRPQHF
TRBJ2-2 TRBV10-3 many TRBD2 14 TGTGCCATCAGCTGGGGGGGTAACACCGGGGAGCTGTTTTTT CAISWGGNTGELFF
TRBJ1-5 TRBV29-1 many . 14 TGCAGCGCCCGGGACGTTGGGGGCAATCAGCCCCAGCATTTT CSARDVGGNQPQHF
TRBJ2-1 TRBV10-3 few TRBD1 13 TGTGCCATCGGGACAGGGACCTACAATGAGCAGTTCTTC CAIGTGTYNEQFF
TRBJ2-1 TRBV5-4 . TRBD2 15 TGTGCCAGCAGCCATCCTAGCGGGAGTCGCAATGAGCAGTTCTTC CASSHPSGSRNEQFF
TRBJ1-1 TRBV29-1 . . 12 TGCAGCGTTTCAGCAGTAGACACTGAAGCTTTCTTT CSVSAVDTEAFF
TRBJ2-5 TRBV12-5 many TRBD1 18 TGTGCTAGTGGTTTGGTAGGCCAGGGGGCGTCTGGGCAAGAGACCCAGTACTTC CASGLVGQGASGQETQYF
TRBJ2-7 TRBV20-1 . . 15 TGCAGTGCTAGAGATCCCTTCTCACAGGCCTACGAGCAGTACTTC CSARDPFSQAYEQYF
TRBJ2-7 TRBV3-1 many . 12 TGTGCCAGCAGTACCAGGGTCCACGAGCAGTACTTC CASSTRVHEQYF
TRBJ2-1 TRBV10-3 many TRBD2 16 TGTGCCATCAGTGACCTGGGACTAGCGGGAGGAGATGAGCAGTTCTTC CAISDLGLAGGDEQFF
TRBJ1-2 TRBV4-1 many . 13 TGCGCCAGCAGCCAATTTGAGGGCTATGGCTACACCTTC CASSQFEGYGYTF
TRBJ1-5 TRBV4-2 many . 15 TGTGCCAGCAGCCAGGGGCCAGGGAGCAATCAGCCCCAGCATTTT CASSQGPGSNQPQHF
TRBJ2-1 TRBV11-2 many . 14 TGTGCCAGCAGCTTAGACCGAGACTACAATGAGCAGTTCTTC CASSLDRDYNEQFF
TRBJ2-1 TRBV12-3/TRBV12-4 . TRBD2 13 TGTGCCAGCAGTTCTAGCGGGAGCTATGAGCAGTTCTTC CASSSSGSYEQFF
TRBJ1-2 TRBV20-1 many . 12 TGCAGTGCTTCCGGGACGCCGCCGCGCTACACCTTC CSASGTPPRYTF
TRBJ2-5 TRBV25-1 many . 15 TGTGCCAGCAGTGAATTAGGGTCTTGGCAAGAGACCCAGTACTTC CASSELGSWQETQYF
TRBJ2-3 TRBV7-8 many TRBD1 14 TGTGCCAGCAGCCTGACAGGGGGAGCAGATACGCAGTATTTT CASSLTGGADTQYF
TRBJ1-2 TRBV20-1 few . 15 TGCAGTGCAAGTAATGCCAGGAATCTAAACTATGGCTACACCTTC CSASNARNLNYGYTF
TRBJ2-7 TRBV20-1 many . 15 TGCAGTGCTCCGACTAGTGCCCTCTCCTCCTACGAGCAGTACTTC CSAPTSALSSYEQYF
TRBJ2-7 TRBV7-2 . . 14 TGTGCCAGCAGCTTAGCCGGGACGGCCTACGAGCAGTACTTC CASSLAGTAYEQYF
TRBJ1-6 TRBV20-1 many TRBD1 14 TGCAGTGCTGGGGACAGGGGGCTTAATTCACCCCTCCACTTT CSAGDRGLNSPLHF
TRBJ2-3 TRBV30 many TRBD1 15 TGTGCCTGGAGCCGACAGGGGCTTAGTTCAGATACGCAGTATTTT CAWSRQGLSSDTQYF
TRBJ1-3 TRBV4-2 . TRBD1 16 TGTGCCAGCAGCCAAGAACAGGGGCGGTTTGGAAACACCATATATTTT CASSQEQGRFGNTIYF